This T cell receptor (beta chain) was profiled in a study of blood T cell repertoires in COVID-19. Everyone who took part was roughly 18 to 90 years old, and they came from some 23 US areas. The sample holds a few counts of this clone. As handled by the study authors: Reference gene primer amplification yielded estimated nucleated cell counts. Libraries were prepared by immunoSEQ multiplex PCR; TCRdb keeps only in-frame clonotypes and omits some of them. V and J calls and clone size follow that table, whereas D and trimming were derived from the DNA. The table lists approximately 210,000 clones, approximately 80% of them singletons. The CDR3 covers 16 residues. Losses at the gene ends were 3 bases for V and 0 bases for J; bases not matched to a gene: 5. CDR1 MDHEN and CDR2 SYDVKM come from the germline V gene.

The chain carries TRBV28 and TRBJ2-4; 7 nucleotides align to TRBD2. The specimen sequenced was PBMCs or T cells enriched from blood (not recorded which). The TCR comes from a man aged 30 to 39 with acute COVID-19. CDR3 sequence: CASSLGGGRAKNIQYF. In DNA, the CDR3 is TGTGCCAGCAGTTTGGGGGGAGGGAGAGCCAAAAACATTCAGTACTTC.